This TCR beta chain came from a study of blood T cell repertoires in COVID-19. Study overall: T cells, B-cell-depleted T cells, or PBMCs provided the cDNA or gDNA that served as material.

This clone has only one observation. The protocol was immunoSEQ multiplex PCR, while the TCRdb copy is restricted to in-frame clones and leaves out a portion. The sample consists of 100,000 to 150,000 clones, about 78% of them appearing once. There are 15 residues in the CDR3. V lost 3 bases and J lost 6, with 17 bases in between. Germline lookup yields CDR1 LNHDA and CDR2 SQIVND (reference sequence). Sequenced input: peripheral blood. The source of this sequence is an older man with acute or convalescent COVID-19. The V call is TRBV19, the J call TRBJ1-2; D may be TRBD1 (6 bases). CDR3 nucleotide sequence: TGTGCCAGTAGTATCGCCCACAGGGAAACAAATGGCTACACCTTC. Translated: CASSIAHRETNGYTF.